This T cell receptor (beta chain) derives from a study of molecular identifiers for immune sequencing clone quantification. The V gene's germline CDR1 is LGHNA and CDR2 YSLEER. This CDR3 comprises 16 residues. With 1 base removed from V and 2 bases from J, the gap between germline ends came to 9 bases. TCRdb fed the PCR reads into MiXCR, producing one record per CDR3 protein. The data show approximately 500,000 distinct CDR3 sequences, with around 23% seen just once and over 0.6% held by the top ten. Sequenced material: naive CD8+ T cells from blood, with Jurkat cell RNA spiked in. Subset reported: FACS-sorted CD8+CD4-CCR7+CD45RA+ naive T cells. This receptor was obtained from a human donor in good health. Some libraries in this study had Jurkat cell RNA spiked in. V usage is TRBV4-3 and J usage is TRBJ2-6; D may be TRBD2 (6 bases). The CDR3 region is CASSQGSGAGANVLTF. CDR3 DNA sequence: TGCGCCAGCAGCCAAGGTTCGGGAGCTGGGGCCAACGTCCTGACTTTC.